The 19 T cell receptor beta chains below all came from one sample that was sequenced in a study of blood T cell repertoires in COVID-19. The assay was immunoSEQ multiplex PCR, and TCRdb's table has in-frame clones only and misses some. The sample lists about 74,000 clones, about four fifths occurring once. The sample consisted of peripheral blood. The receptors shown here come from a man aged 70 or older with acute or convalescent COVID-19.

The chain joins TRBV29-1 to TRBJ1-2; no clear D. Trimming removed 4 bases at V and 4 bases at J, with 13 bases between. The CDR3 has 13 residues. Germline V gene sequence: CDR1 SQVTM, CDR2 ANQGSEA. For the CDR3, the DNA is TGCAGCGTTGCAAGGGAGGAGACCTATGGCTACACCTTC. Its translation: CSVAREETYGYTF.

Only one count was recorded for this clone. This chain links TRBV7-8 with TRBJ2-3, with 7 bases fitting TRBD2. From germline, CDR1 is SGHVS and CDR2 FQNEAQ. Germline trimming cut 5 bases from V and 0 bases from J; bases unmatched to any gene: 5. This CDR3 region has 15 residues. This CDR3 reads CASSRASGSTDTQYF. The CDR3 bases are TGTGCCAGCAGCCGGGCTAGCGGAAGCACAGATACGCAGTATTTT.

This clone has more than one count but fewer than ten. The V call is TRBV5-4, the J call TRBJ2-1, with TRBD1 as a possible D gene (5 bases). From germline, CDR1 is SGHNT and CDR2 YYREEE (reference sequence). V lost 4 bases and J lost 4, with 12 bases in between. This CDR3 spans 14 amino acids. In nucleotides, the CDR3 is TGTGCCAGCAGCCCCCCCCAGGGTTACAATGAGCAGTTCTTC. It codes for CASSPPQGYNEQFF.

The gene calls are TRBV12-2 and TRBJ1-2; TRBD1, as called in the table, went unchecked against the DNA. TRBV12-2 is noted as a pseudogene. The CDR3 consists of 17 residues. The CDR3 sequence is CASRLRDRDKANYGYTF. As DNA, the CDR3 is TGTGCAAGTCGCTTAAGGGACAGAGATAAGGCTAACTATGGCTACACCTTC.

The chain employs TRBV7-2 and TRBJ1-1; tentatively, D is TRBD1 (6 bases). The V gene's germline CDR1 is SGHTA and CDR2 FQGNSA. The V and J ends lost 4 bases and 8 bases respectively, with 14 bases between them. This CDR3 is built from 13 residues. DNA of the CDR3: TGTGCCAGCAGCTCCCTCAACAGGGACGAAGCTTTCTTT. As protein: CASSSLNRDEAFF.

This clone has only a few counts. The chain is built from TRBV11-2 and TRBJ1-3; D may be TRBD1 (6 bases). CDR3 length equals 15 residues. Deletions cut 1 base from V and 2 bases from J, with 9 bases between. Per germline, CDR1 SGHAT and CDR2 FQNNGV. CDR3 loop: CASSLGTVPGNTIYF. CDR3 nucleotides: TGTGCCAGCAGCTTAGGGACAGTACCTGGAAACACCATATATTTT.

This rearrangement joins TRBV7-2 to TRBJ1-6, with 9 bases fitting TRBD1. CDR1 SGHTA and CDR2 FQGNSA come from the germline V gene. This CDR3 is 15 amino acids long. The ends lost 4 bases at V and 10 bases at J; junction bases unmatched: 8. CDR3 sequence (DNA): TGTGCCAGCAGCTCTCCGGGACAGGGACTGTCACCCCTCCACTTT. Translation gives CASSSPGQGLSPLHF. The full variable domain, with the rest looked up from reference TRBV7-2 and TRBJ1-6, is GAGVSQSPSNKVTEKGKDVELRCDPISGHTALYWYRQSLGQGLEFLIYFQGNSAPDKSGLPSDRFSAERTGGSVSTLTIQRTQQEDSAVYLCASSSPGQGLSPLHFGNGTRLTVT.

V and J are TRBV2 and TRBJ2-5; TRBD2 matches at 11 bases. CDR1 and CDR2 from the germline V gene are SNHLY and FYNNEI. With V trimmed by 8 bases and J by 3 bases, 5 bases remained unmatched. The CDR3 loop spans 14 amino acids. The CDR3 DNA reads TGTGCCAGCTCCTCGGGACTAGCGGAAGAGACCCAGTACTTC. Residues: CASSSGLAEETQYF.

This clone was counted at least ten times. The gene calls are TRBV2 and TRBJ2-3; the D gene is possibly TRBD2 (6 bases). Deletions cut 1 base from V and 5 bases from J, with 10 bases between. The CDR3 spans 14 residues. CDR1 is SNHLY, CDR2 FYNNEI, per germline. DNA for the CDR3: TGTGCCAGCAGTGAAGGCCCCGGGGGAGATACGCAGTATTTT. It encodes CASSEGPGGDTQYF. The full variable domain, completed using reference TRBV2 and TRBJ2-3, is EPEVTQTPSHQVTQMGQEVILRCVPISNHLYFYWYRQILGQKVEFLVSFYNNEISEKSEIFDDQFSVERPDGSNFTLKIRSTKLEDSAMYFCASSEGPGGDTQYFGPGTRLTVL.

The J gene is TRBJ2-3, the V gene TRBV7-3, with 10 bases lining up with TRBD2. J was trimmed by 5 bases and V by 5 bases; bases with no gene match: 7. The germline V gene has CDR1 SGHTA and CDR2 FQGTGA. The CDR3 contains 15 residues. CDR3 amino acids: CASSPSGGARDTQYF. DNA for the CDR3: TGTGCCAGCAGCCCGAGCGGGGGGGCAAGAGATACGCAGTATTTT.

V and J are TRBV2 and TRBJ2-3; TRBD2 aligns across 9 bases. CDR3 length: 14 amino acids. V lost 6 bases and J lost 6; bases outside the gene matches: 7. The germline V gene has CDR1 SNHLY and CDR2 FYNNEI. In nucleotides, the CDR3 is TGTGCCAGCAGACCGACTAGCGGCTCGGATACGCAGTATTTT. It yields the protein CASRPTSGSDTQYF.

V is TRBV6-5 and J is TRBJ1-1, with 11 positions matching TRBD1. CDR3 size: 14 residues. From germline, CDR1 is MNHEY and CDR2 SVGAGI. V lost 6 bases to trimming and J lost 4 bases; unmatched junction nucleotides: 4. CDR3 nucleotide sequence: TGTGCCAGCAGCTACGGACAGGGGGCCACTGAAGCTTTCTTT. It specifies CASSYGQGATEAFF.

This rearrangement joins TRBV19 to TRBJ2-5; 12 bases align to TRBD2. Germline trimming cut 0 bases from V and 2 bases from J; bases unmatched to any gene: 10. The CDR3 totals 19 residues. Germline V gene sequence: CDR1 LNHDA, CDR2 SQIVND (reference sequence). CDR3 bases: TGTGCCAGTAGTATAGAGGCTAGCGGGAGGGCTGGGGCGCAAGAGACCCAGTACTTC. Its protein product is CASSIEASGRAGAQETQYF.

V gene TRBV9 combines with J gene TRBJ2-3, with 7 bases identical to TRBD2. The CDR3 has 14 amino acids. V was clipped by 3 bases and J by 2 bases; unmatched bases: 3. Germline assignment: CDR1 SGDLS and CDR2 YYNGEE. The CDR3 region is CASSAGLVTDTQYF. The CDR3, as DNA: TGTGCCAGCAGCGCCGGACTAGTCACAGATACGCAGTATTTT.

The genes are TRBV5-1 and TRBJ2-1; possibly TRBD2 for D (6 bases). V was shortened by 5 bases and J by 8 bases, with 23 bases between the two germline ends. This CDR3 comprises 16 residues. Germline loops: CDR1 SGHRS, CDR2 YFSETQ. The CDR3 coding sequence is TGCGCCAGCAGAAGGGTGGAGGGAGCCGGGGGATATGAGCAGTTCTTC. Translating gives CASRRVEGAGGYEQFF.

This chain links TRBV5-1 with TRBJ2-3; TRBD2 aligns across 7 bases. CDR1 and CDR2 from the germline V gene are SGHRS and YFSETQ. The CDR3 spans 15 residues. The V gene end was trimmed by 3 bases and the J gene end by 3 bases; junction bases not matched to a gene: 7. The CDR3 is CASSWISGGTDTQYF. Written as DNA, the CDR3 is TGCGCCAGCAGCTGGATTTCGGGAGGAACAGATACGCAGTATTTT.

This sequence joins TRBV27 and TRBJ1-6; D is possibly TRBD1 (5 bases). Germline CDR1 reads MNHEY; CDR2 reads SMNVEV (reference sequence). The V gene lost 6 bases and the J gene lost 6 bases, with 15 bases spanning the gap. This CDR3 is 15 amino acids long. CDR3 protein: CASSLATGANSPLHF. DNA for the CDR3: TGTGCCAGCAGCCTGGCTACAGGAGCTAATTCACCCCTCCACTTT.

This chain links TRBV30 with TRBJ2-1; 8 positions match TRBD2. Germline trimming cut 5 bases from V and 2 bases from J; bases unmatched to any gene: 11. The germline gives CDR1 GTSNPN, CDR2 SVGIG (reference sequence). The CDR3 contains 16 residues. The CDR3 loop reads CAWGGGTRYAYNEQFF. The CDR3 bases are TGTGCCTGGGGAGGCGGGACTAGATACGCCTACAATGAGCAGTTCTTC.

The V call is TRBV2, the J call TRBJ2-3; 7 nucleotides match TRBD2. There are 15 residues in the CDR3. From germline, CDR1 is SNHLY and CDR2 FYNNEI. J lost 8 bases, V lost 6 bases, and 14 bases had no gene match. The CDR3 loop reads CASRDKTGTMGTQYF. The CDR3, as DNA: TGTGCCAGCAGGGACAAAACCGGGACTATGGGTACGCAGTATTTT.